Listed below are T cell receptor beta chains from one sample, sequenced in a study of cytomegalovirus exposure and HLA in healthy donors. Sequenced by immunoSEQ multiplex PCR; TCRdb stores in-frame clones only, minus some. The data hold about 150,000 clones, with around nine tenths observed a single time. The sample taken for sequencing was PBMCs. These TCRs come from a woman between 25 and 40 years old in good health and CMV-seronegative. The CDR3 runs from the conserved cysteine through the conserved F or W. The D gene is left open where the match is weak. Some rows mark clone size as missing; the rest say once, few, many or name a class of expanded clone.

cdr3_nt cdr3_aa d_call v_call clone_size j_call
TGTGCCAGCAGCTTCATGACAGGGAAGAACACTGAAGCTTTCTTT CASSFMTGKNTEAFF TRBD1 TRBV7-9 . TRBJ1-1
TGTGCCAGCAGCCCGCAGGGCCTAGCGGGAGGACGAGGCGGGGAGCTGTTTTTT CASSPQGLAGGRGGELFF TRBD2 TRBV7-8 . TRBJ2-2
TGTGCCAGCAGTTTGTCAGGGTCCTCCCGCTTC CASSLSGSSRF . TRBV28 . TRBJ1-2
TGTGCCAGCAGTGAGTTGGGGACAGGGTTGACAGATACGCAGTATTTT CASSELGTGLTDTQYF TRBD1 TRBV2 . TRBJ2-3
TGTGCCAGCAGCACCCAAGGACTCTCGACCGGGGAGCTGTTTTTT CASSTQGLSTGELFF . TRBV9 . TRBJ2-2
TGTGCCAGCAGCCATCCAGACAGAAGCTACACCTTC CASSHPDRSYTF . TRBV27 . TRBJ1-2
TGTGCCAGCAGCCCGGACCAGGGGAGAAGTTACGAGCAGTACTTC CASSPDQGRSYEQYF . TRBV7-8 few TRBJ2-7
TGTGCCAGTAGTATTTCTGGCAGGGTCGGTGAGCAGTTCTTC CASSISGRVGEQFF . TRBV19 once TRBJ2-1
TGCGCCAGCAGCCAAGATGACAGGCACTATGGCTACACCTTC CASSQDDRHYGYTF . TRBV4-3 . TRBJ1-2
TGTGCCAGCAGCTTAAGTAGCGGGGCCTCCGGGGAGCTGTTTTTT CASSLSSGASGELFF TRBD2 TRBV11-2 . TRBJ2-2
TGTGCCAGCAGTCCCAGTTACACAGATACGCAGTATTTT CASSPSYTDTQYF . TRBV6-5 . TRBJ2-3
TGTGCCAGCAGTCATGACAGGTGGAATGAGCAGTTCTTC CASSHDRWNEQFF . TRBV6-5 . TRBJ2-1
TGTGCCAGCAGCTTAGGGTTCTATACGAACACTGAAGCTTTCTTT CASSLGFYTNTEAFF . TRBV11-2 . TRBJ1-1
TGTGCCAGCAGCCCTACCGGACAGGGGCTGGAGACCCAGTACTTC CASSPTGQGLETQYF TRBD1 TRBV13 . TRBJ2-5
TGTGCCAGTAAACGGCACTTACAGGGGAACTACGAGCAGTACTTC CASKRHLQGNYEQYF TRBD1 TRBV19 . TRBJ2-7
TGTGCCAGCAGCGTTTCTACAGGGACCTACGAGCAGTACTTC CASSVSTGTYEQYF . TRBV9 . TRBJ2-7
TGTGCCAGCAGGCACACGGGATCTAATTCACCCCTCCACTTT CASRHTGSNSPLHF . TRBV28 . TRBJ1-6
TGCAGCGTTGAAAAGGAGGGAATCATGGGTGGCTACACCTTC CSVEKEGIMGGYTF . TRBV29-1 . TRBJ1-2
TGTGCCAGCAGTATGGGGGGGCAGAACTATGGCTACACCTTC CASSMGGQNYGYTF . TRBV27 once TRBJ1-2
TGTGCCAGCAGCGGAAGCGGGGGGGCCTGCGAGCAGTACTTC CASSGSGGACEQYF . TRBV21-1 . TRBJ2-7
TGCGCCAGCAGCTTCTTAAACAGGGGTCTTCTTGATACGCAGTATTTT CASSFLNRGLLDTQYF TRBD1 TRBV5-1 . TRBJ2-3
TGCGCCAGCAGCCAAGTTTGGATTCACGCCCGGGGGAGAGTGAGCAATCAGCCCCAGCATTTT CASSQVWIHARGRVSNQPQHF . TRBV4-1 . TRBJ1-5
TGTGCCAGTAGTCAGGGACAGGGGGCGACGAATGGCTACACCTTC CASSQGQGATNGYTF TRBD1 TRBV19 . TRBJ1-2
TGTGCCATCAGCGGACAGGGAGAGCAGTACTTC CAISGQGEQYF TRBD1 TRBV10-3 . TRBJ2-7
TGTGCCAGCTCAAATCCTTACAGGGGGGCGAACACTGAAGCTTTCTTT CASSNPYRGANTEAFF TRBD1 TRBV18 . TRBJ1-1
TGTGCCAGTAGTATTGCGGACACGCGTGGCTACACCTTC CASSIADTRGYTF . TRBV19 . TRBJ1-2
TGTGCCATCAGTGGGGAAGCGGGGGGCTTAGAGACCCAGTACTTC CAISGEAGGLETQYF TRBD2 TRBV10-3 . TRBJ2-5
TGTGCCAGCAGTGGGGGGACAGGGGGCAGTGGAAACACCATATATTTT CASSGGTGGSGNTIYF TRBD1 TRBV28 . TRBJ1-3
TGTGCCAGCAGACAGGGCACGGGCGGGGAGCTGTTTTTT CASRQGTGGELFF . TRBV7-9 . TRBJ2-2
TGCGCCAGCAGCCAGCCCGTCTGGGGACAGCCCAAGCAGGACTTCTACACAGATACGCAGTATTTT CASSQPVWGQPKQDFYTDTQYF TRBD1 TRBV4-1 . TRBJ2-3
TGTGCCAGCAGCCCACAGGGATTTGTGGCGGAGACCCAGTACTTC CASSPQGFVAETQYF . TRBV28 . TRBJ2-5
TGTGCCAGCAGCGTCGACCCGGGGGACACTGAAGCTTTCTTT CASSVDPGDTEAFF . TRBV9 once TRBJ1-1
TGTGCCAGCAGCCAAGAACTTCAGCCCCAGCATTTT CASSQELQPQHF . TRBV7-9 once TRBJ1-5
TGTGCCAGCAGCTCCACGAACACCGGGGAGCTGTTTTTT CASSSTNTGELFF . TRBV7-3 . TRBJ2-2
TGCGCCAGCAGCGGGACAGGCTTTCTCTCTGGAAACACCATATATTTT CASSGTGFLSGNTIYF TRBD1 TRBV5-1 . TRBJ1-3
TGCGCCAGCAGGCCAACAGGGAGCTCTGGAAACACCATATATTTT CASRPTGSSGNTIYF . TRBV5-1 . TRBJ1-3
TGTGCCAGCTCACCACCGGGCGGGACGGTAAATACGCAGTATTTT CASSPPGGTVNTQYF . TRBV18 . TRBJ2-3
TGTGCCAGTAGTAACACAGGGACAGGAGTTTCCCAAGAGACCCAGTACTTC CASSNTGTGVSQETQYF TRBD1 TRBV19 . TRBJ2-5
TGTGCCAGCAGCTACCAAGGGGTTGGGACTGAAGCTTTCTTT CASSYQGVGTEAFF . TRBV7-2 . TRBJ1-1
TGTGCCAGCAGCCCGTCAGGAGGTGACTACAATGAGCAGTTCTTC CASSPSGGDYNEQFF . TRBV28 . TRBJ2-1